A single sample is the source of the 2 T cell receptor beta chains below, sequenced in a study of molecular identifiers for immune sequencing clone quantification. TCRdb redid the calling of the PCR reads with MiXCR, one entry per CDR3 protein. In the table there are under 600,000 distinct CDR3 sequences, around 23% of which are singletons. Sequences were obtained from naive CD8+ T cells from blood, with Jurkat cell RNA spiked in. Subset here: FACS-sorted CD8+CD4-CCR7+CD45RA+ naive T cells. The source of these receptors is a human donor in good health. Some libraries in this study had Jurkat cell RNA spiked in.

This clonotype was observed a handful of times. The chain recombines TRBV5-5 with TRBJ2-5, with D perhaps assigned TRBD1 or TRBD2 (6 bases each). This CDR3 is built from 15 residues. CDR1 and CDR2 (germline): SGHKS, YYEKEE (reference sequence). Trimming removed 0 bases at V and 4 bases at J, with 13 bases between. Here the CDR3 reads CASSLAWGAGETQYF. CDR3 nucleotide sequence: TGTGCCAGCAGCTTGGCCTGGGGGGCAGGAGAGACCCAGTACTTC.

This chain links TRBV7-6 with TRBJ2-7; no clear D gene. The V end was cut by 3 bases, the J end by 6 bases, with 21 bases between. Per germline, CDR1 SGHVS and CDR2 FNYEAQ. This CDR3 is built from 16 residues. CDR3 sequence (DNA): TGTGCCAGCAGCTTTACGACCCCGGATCGGGCAGGCGAGCAGTACTTC. It is translated as CASSFTTPDRAGEQYF. The full variable domain, rest sourced from reference TRBV7-6 and TRBJ2-7, is GAGVSQSPRYKVTKRGQDVALRCDPISGHVSLYWYRQALGQGPEFLTYFNYEAQQDKSGLPNDRFSAERPEGSISTLTIQRTEQRDSAMYRCASSFTTPDRAGEQYFGPGTRLTVT.